These 4 T cell receptor beta chains were sequenced from one sample in a study of lymphopenia after photon versus proton radiotherapy. TCRdb's table, derived via immunoSEQ multiplex PCR, lists solely in-frame clones and lacks some. The sample carries 150,000 to 200,000 clones, around 85% recorded once. The sequencing used peripheral blood, collected from a patient treated with photon-based radiotherapy. The source of these receptors is a man aged 50 or older with gastric cancer.

The chain joins TRBV18 to TRBJ2-7; a weak D match, TRBD1 (5 bases). This CDR3 spans 12 amino acids. The V and J ends lost 4 bases and 4 bases respectively, with 8 bases between them. Germline V gene lookup returns CDR1 KGHSH and CDR2 LQKENI. The CDR3 DNA follows: TGTGCCAGCTCACAGGCAGGGTACGAGCAGTACTTC. It encodes CASSQAGYEQYF.

V gene TRBV18 combines with J gene TRBJ2-7, with 7 bases matching TRBD1. Germline lookup yields CDR1 KGHSH and CDR2 LQKENI. The CDR3 spans 12 residues. J was trimmed by 5 bases and V by 3 bases; bases with no gene match: 1. CDR3 nucleotides: TGTGCCAGCTCACCCGACAGGGACGAGCAGTACTTC. It codes for CASSPDRDEQYF.

The genes are TRBV11-3 and TRBJ2-1, with TRBD2 as a possible D gene (7 bases). This CDR3 is 15 amino acids long. The germline gives CDR1 SGHNT, CDR2 YENEEA. The ends were cut back, 1 base at V and 10 bases at J, with 17 bases in the middle. The CDR3 here is CASSLGAGRGNEQFF. The DNA for the CDR3 is TGTGCCAGCAGCTTAGGGGCGGGGAGGGGGAACGAGCAGTTCTTC.

The chain has TRBV7-9 and TRBJ1-5, with TRBD1 matching over 11 bases. The CDR3 totals 15 residues. Losses at the gene ends were 5 bases for V and 4 bases for J; bases not matched to a gene: 4. Germline loops: CDR1 SEHNR, CDR2 FQNEAQ (reference sequence). The CDR3 spells CASSQGTGGNQPQHF. The CDR3 DNA reads TGTGCCAGCAGCCAGGGGACAGGGGGAAATCAGCCCCAGCATTTT. Filled out from reference TRBV7-9 and TRBJ1-5, the complete variable domain reads DTGVSQNPRHKITKRGQNVTFRCDPISEHNRLYWYRQTLGQGPEFLTYFQNEAQLEKSRLLSDRFSAERPKGSFSTLEIQRTEQGDSAMYLCASSQGTGGNQPQHFGDGTRLSIL.